This T cell receptor beta chain comes out of a study of metastatic and nonmetastatic thyroid tumors. Study background: Where malignant and benign thyroid patients were concerned, repertoires were compared across blood and tumor or nodule tissue.

Authors' methods: In papillary thyroid cancer, a distant-metastasis classifier was built using CDR3 differences across clinicopathological groups. TCRdb re-clonotyped the PCR reads via MiXCR. These V and J calls derive from TCRdb rather than the authors' analysis. The sample lists 30,000 to 40,000 clones, around an eighth occurring once. Ahead of thyroid surgery, no patient had received treatment of any kind. Trimming removed 3 bases from V and 2 bases from J, with 7 bases in between. The germline gives CDR1 SNHLY, CDR2 FYNNEI. There are 13 residues in the CDR3. This clone is classed as medium-sized (0.01 to 0.1%). Its specificity is unknown. Findings and limits, study-wide: Malignant thyroid tumors reportedly exceeded benign nodules significantly in TCR beta diversity, with the difference appearing in blood and tumor.

The source is a female donor with papillary thyroid cancer or a benign thyroid nodule (not recorded which). Some clones in this sample may be carry-over from other donors' samples. This chain links TRBV2 with TRBJ1-2, with D uncertain. Input material: blood. CDR3 loop: CASSENPNYGYTF. Written as DNA, the CDR3 is TGTGCCAGCAGTGAGAATCCCAACTATGGCTACACCTTC.